The rows below give T cell receptor beta chains drawn from one sample of a study of neurological immune-mediated disorders. Using its own MiXCR run on the 5' RACE reads, TCRdb lists one record per CDR3 protein. The data show about 18,000 distinct CDR3 sequences, roughly 29% seen once. Specimen: PBMCs. Source of these receptors: a man aged 45-60 years with HTLV-1-associated myelopathy (HAM/TSP). The CDR3 runs from the conserved cysteine through the conserved F or W. A D gene is named only where the DNA matches it firmly. The listing skips clone size in some rows; elsewhere it reads once, few, many or a size class.

>TRBJ1-3|.|.|17|TRBV7-2
CASSFSSRAGSGNTIYF
TGTGCCAGCAGCTTTTCCTCGAGGGCGGGCTCTGGAAACACCATATATTTT
>TRBJ2-3|.|TRBD1|15|TRBV5-4
CASSFNRGLGDTQYF
TGTGCCAGCAGCTTTAACAGGGGGCTCGGAGATACGCAGTATTTT
>TRBJ2-3|.|TRBD2|14|TRBV20-1
CSARDESGRDTQYF
TGCAGTGCTAGAGATGAAAGCGGGAGGGATACGCAGTATTTT
>TRBJ1-2|.|.|14|TRBV20-1
CSARAGEGTNGYTF
TGCAGTGCTAGAGCGGGCGAGGGAACGAATGGCTACACCTTC
>TRBJ2-1|.|.|15|TRBV9
CASSVGSGGYNEQFF
TGTGCCAGCAGCGTAGGTAGCGGAGGCTACAATGAGCAGTTCTTC
>TRBJ2-1|few|.|16|TRBV9
CASSVTERQGWNEQFF
TGTGCCAGCAGCGTAACCGAGAGGCAGGGGTGGAATGAGCAGTTCTTC
>TRBJ2-2|.|.|16|TRBV18
CASSPSGTPCTGELFF
TGTGCCAGCTCTCCCTCCGGGACTCCCTGCACCGGGGAGCTGTTTTTT
>TRBJ2-1|.|.|13|TRBV5-1
CASRAGHENEQFF
TGCGCCAGCAGAGCAGGGCACGAAAATGAGCAGTTCTTC
>TRBJ2-7|.|TRBD2|13|TRBV19
CASRTSGTYEQYF
TGTGCCAGTCGGACTAGCGGGACCTACGAGCAGTACTTC
>TRBJ1-1|.|TRBD1|14|TRBV5-1
CASSLHGQEFEAFF
TGCGCCAGCAGCCTACACGGACAGGAATTCGAAGCTTTCTTT
>TRBJ1-1|many|.|15|TRBV7-2
CASSLKLSKNTEAFF
TGTGCCAGCAGCCTAAAACTTTCGAAGAACACTGAAGCTTTCTTT
>TRBJ2-1|few|TRBD1|14|TRBV29-1
CSVQDRGSYNEQFF
TGCAGCGTTCAGGACAGGGGGTCCTACAATGAGCAGTTCTTC
>TRBJ2-1|.|.|13|TRBV6-2/TRBV6-3
CASSQLGGGEQFF
TGTGCCAGCAGTCAATTGGGGGGCGGCGAGCAGTTCTTC
>TRBJ2-5|few|.|13|TRBV30
CAWSVRSSETQYF
TGTGCCTGGAGTGTACGGAGTTCAGAGACCCAGTACTTC
>TRBJ1-2|.|.|12|TRBV19
CASSTQAYGYTF
TGTGCCAGTAGTACACAGGCCTATGGCTACACCTTC
>TRBJ1-1|few|.|16|TRBV5-6
CASSLAVEAQNTEAFF
TGTGCCAGCAGCTTGGCCGTAGAGGCCCAAAACACTGAAGCTTTCTTT
>TRBJ2-1|.|.|18|TRBV4-1
CASSQEGGPAGSYNEQFF
TGCGCCAGCAGCCAAGAGGGGGGGCCAGCGGGCTCCTACAATGAGCAGTTCTTC
>TRBJ2-1|.|.|15|TRBV4-3
CASSQGHLGYNEQFF
TGCGCCAGCAGCCAAGGGCATCTTGGGTACAATGAGCAGTTCTTC
>TRBJ2-2|.|.|15|TRBV28
CASSLEGIDTGELFF
TGTGCCAGCAGTTTAGAAGGTATCGACACCGGGGAGCTGTTTTTT
>TRBJ1-2|.|.|13|TRBV18
CASSPPSRYGYTF
TGTGCCAGCTCACCACCGTCTCGATATGGCTACACCTTC
>TRBJ2-5|.|.|16|TRBV5-6
CASTPDPATPEETQYF
TGTGCCAGCACCCCAGACCCAGCGACCCCAGAAGAGACCCAGTACTTC
>TRBJ2-4|.|.|13|TRBV18
CASSSDTSNIQYF
TGTGCCAGCTCATCCGATACTAGCAACATTCAGTACTTC
>TRBJ1-2|once|TRBD1|18|TRBV20-1
CSARAIKGQGGAFYGYTF
TGCAGTGCCAGAGCAATCAAAGGACAGGGAGGGGCCTTCTATGGCTACACCTTC
>TRBJ2-5|few|TRBD2|15|TRBV6-2/TRBV6-3
CASSYLGGDVETQYF
TGTGCCAGCAGTTACCTGGGGGGGGACGTGGAGACCCAGTACTTC
>TRBJ2-4|many|.|15|TRBV7-2
CASSLGGPRQNIQYF
TGTGCCAGCAGCTTAGGGGGTCCACGGCAAAACATTCAGTACTTC
>TRBJ2-5|many|.|15|TRBV14
CASSQDEVSKETQYF
TGTGCCAGCAGCCAAGATGAGGTGTCCAAAGAGACCCAGTACTTC
>TRBJ2-2|many|.|13|TRBV20-1
CSANIALAGELFF
TGCAGTGCGAATATAGCCCTCGCCGGGGAGCTGTTTTTT